The rows below give T cell receptor beta chains drawn from one sample of a study of Ad26.COV2.S vaccination and SARS-CoV-2 variants. Profiled with immunoSEQ multiplex PCR; TCRdb holds only in-frame clones, not every one. The top ten hold about 4.5% of the sample, which has about 440,000 clones, around 90% seen once. The sample consisted of peripheral blood, taken in a trial of Ad26.COV2.S vaccine versus placebo. All receptors come from a person aged 18 to 65 who received the Ad26.COV2.S COVID-19 vaccine or a placebo. Each CDR3 is given with its conserved first and last residue. Fields, in order: clone size, CDR3 length, V gene, J gene, D gene, CDR3 DNA, CDR3 protein. D genes are given only for firm matches. A row's size may be missing; if present it is once, few, many or a size class.

abundance: -; len: 14; v_gene: TRBV5-5; j_gene: TRBJ2-7; d_gene: -; CDR3nt: TGTGCCAGCAGCTTGGGATCGGGGGCCTACGAGCAGTACTTC; CDR3aa: CASSLGSGAYEQYF
abundance: -; len: 15; v_gene: TRBV27; j_gene: TRBJ1-2; d_gene: -; CDR3nt: TGTGCCAGCAGTTTAGGGGCCCTCCCGCCCTATGGCTACACCTTC; CDR3aa: CASSLGALPPYGYTF
abundance: -; len: 13; v_gene: TRBV24-1; j_gene: TRBJ2-7; d_gene: -; CDR3nt: TGTGCCACCAGTGATTTACGGGACTCCGAGCAGTACTTC; CDR3aa: CATSDLRDSEQYF
abundance: -; len: 15; v_gene: TRBV2; j_gene: TRBJ1-3; d_gene: -; CDR3nt: TGTGCCAGCAACTCCGTGACGTACTCTGGAAACACCATATATTTT; CDR3aa: CASNSVTYSGNTIYF
abundance: few; len: 14; v_gene: TRBV11-2; j_gene: TRBJ2-7; d_gene: TRBD2; CDR3nt: TGTGCCAGCAGCTCCCTAGCGGGAGTGTGGGAGCAGTACTTC; CDR3aa: CASSSLAGVWEQYF
abundance: -; len: 17; v_gene: TRBV4-3; j_gene: TRBJ2-7; d_gene: -; CDR3nt: TGCGCCAGCAGCCAAGATACCGGAGCCGCACCGTTCTACGAGCAGTACTTC; CDR3aa: CASSQDTGAAPFYEQYF
abundance: -; len: 14; v_gene: TRBV13; j_gene: TRBJ2-3; d_gene: -; CDR3nt: TGTGCCAGCAGCTTAGGGACAGGCACAGATACGCAGTATTTT; CDR3aa: CASSLGTGTDTQYF
abundance: -; len: 14; v_gene: TRBV9; j_gene: TRBJ2-3; d_gene: -; CDR3nt: TGTGCCAGCAGCGTAGTAACTTTCGGGGATACGCAGTATTTT; CDR3aa: CASSVVTFGDTQYF
abundance: -; len: 15; v_gene: TRBV27; j_gene: TRBJ1-6; d_gene: TRBD1; CDR3nt: TGTGCCAGCAGTTTTCAGTGGGACAGGAATTCACCCCTCCACTTT; CDR3aa: CASSFQWDRNSPLHF
abundance: -; len: 16; v_gene: TRBV28; j_gene: TRBJ1-5; d_gene: TRBD1; CDR3nt: TGTGCCAGCACCCTCTCTGACAGGGGTTGGAATCAGCCCCAGCATTTT; CDR3aa: CASTLSDRGWNQPQHF
abundance: -; len: 15; v_gene: TRBV7-2; j_gene: TRBJ2-7; d_gene: TRBD2; CDR3nt: TGTGCCAGCAGCTTCCCGGGACTAGAAGGCTACGAGCAGTACTTC; CDR3aa: CASSFPGLEGYEQYF
abundance: once; len: 15; v_gene: TRBV28; j_gene: TRBJ1-3; d_gene: -; CDR3nt: TGTGCCAGCAGTCCGGGGATCGCCTCTGGAAACACCATATATTTT; CDR3aa: CASSPGIASGNTIYF
abundance: few; len: 18; v_gene: TRBV3-1/TRBV3-2; j_gene: TRBJ2-7; d_gene: TRBD2; CDR3nt: TGTGCCAGCAGCCAAGAAGGACTCTCCCTAGCGGGAACCTACGAGCAGTACTTC; CDR3aa: CASSQEGLSLAGTYEQYF
abundance: -; len: 14; v_gene: TRBV11-2; j_gene: TRBJ2-7; d_gene: -; CDR3nt: TGTGCCAGCAGCTTAGGAGCGAGTTTCTACGAGCAGTACTTC; CDR3aa: CASSLGASFYEQYF
abundance: -; len: 17; v_gene: TRBV27; j_gene: TRBJ2-6; d_gene: TRBD1; CDR3nt: TGTGCCAGCAGTCTTACAGGGGTACCAACTGGGGCCAACGTCCTGACTTTC; CDR3aa: CASSLTGVPTGANVLTF
abundance: -; len: 15; v_gene: TRBV6-2/TRBV6-3; j_gene: TRBJ2-5; d_gene: TRBD2; CDR3nt: TGTGCCAGCAGTTACGCCCTGACTAGCGAGGAGACCCAGTACTTC; CDR3aa: CASSYALTSEETQYF
abundance: -; len: 11; v_gene: TRBV10-3; j_gene: TRBJ2-1; d_gene: TRBD1; CDR3nt: TGTGCCATCGCCTCCGGGACAGGGTACTTCTTC; CDR3aa: CAIASGTGYFF
abundance: few; len: 17; v_gene: TRBV2; j_gene: TRBJ1-6; d_gene: -; CDR3nt: TGTGCCAGCAGTGAGGGCTATCAGGTCCATGATAATTCACCCCTCCACTTT; CDR3aa: CASSEGYQVHDNSPLHF
abundance: -; len: 15; v_gene: TRBV7-2; j_gene: TRBJ1-5; d_gene: -; CDR3nt: TGTGCCAGCAGCCCCGACAGAGACTTAAATCAGCCCCAGCATTTT; CDR3aa: CASSPDRDLNQPQHF
abundance: -; len: 14; v_gene: TRBV27; j_gene: TRBJ1-5; d_gene: TRBD1; CDR3nt: TGTGCCAGCAGTTTGAACAGGGGAAGTCAGCCCCAGCATTTT; CDR3aa: CASSLNRGSQPQHF
abundance: -; len: 17; v_gene: TRBV7-9; j_gene: TRBJ1-2; d_gene: -; CDR3nt: TGTGCCAGCAGCTTAGGAGGTCGGACATCCTCTAACTATGGCTACACCTTC; CDR3aa: CASSLGGRTSSNYGYTF
abundance: -; len: 14; v_gene: TRBV3-1/TRBV3-2; j_gene: TRBJ2-7; d_gene: TRBD2; CDR3nt: TGTGCCAGCAGCCCCGGCTCAGGGAGGGGCGAGCAGTACTTC; CDR3aa: CASSPGSGRGEQYF
abundance: -; len: 14; v_gene: TRBV5-4; j_gene: TRBJ1-2; d_gene: TRBD1; CDR3nt: TGTGCCAGCAGCTTACAGGGGGATCTGGATGGCTACACCTTC; CDR3aa: CASSLQGDLDGYTF
abundance: -; len: 15; v_gene: TRBV7-2; j_gene: TRBJ2-7; d_gene: -; CDR3nt: TGTGCCAGCAGCTTAGCTGGGGGTAGCTCCTACGAGCAGTACTTC; CDR3aa: CASSLAGGSSYEQYF
abundance: few; len: 14; v_gene: TRBV19; j_gene: TRBJ1-1; d_gene: -; CDR3nt: TGTGCCAGTAGCCCTATCGGGGGGAACACTGAAGCTTTCTTT; CDR3aa: CASSPIGGNTEAFF
abundance: -; len: 16; v_gene: TRBV28; j_gene: TRBJ2-3; d_gene: TRBD2; CDR3nt: TGTGCCAGCAGTTTTCTAGCGGGAGGCGGTACAGATACGCAGTATTTT; CDR3aa: CASSFLAGGGTDTQYF
abundance: -; len: 16; v_gene: TRBV25-1; j_gene: TRBJ1-1; d_gene: -; CDR3nt: TGTGCCAGCAGTGAATCGCCAGGGGAAGGCAACACTGAAGCTTTCTTT; CDR3aa: CASSESPGEGNTEAFF
abundance: -; len: 14; v_gene: TRBV24-1; j_gene: TRBJ2-1; d_gene: -; CDR3nt: TGTGCCACCAGTGATCTAGGGAGCAACAATGAGCAGTTCTTC; CDR3aa: CATSDLGSNNEQFF
abundance: -; len: 12; v_gene: TRBV24-1; j_gene: TRBJ2-1; d_gene: -; CDR3nt: TGTGCCACCAGTACGGAGTCGGACGAGCAGTTCTTC; CDR3aa: CATSTESDEQFF
abundance: -; len: 18; v_gene: TRBV27; j_gene: TRBJ1-5; d_gene: TRBD1; CDR3nt: TGTGCCAGCAGTCCTTCCGGACAGGGGGCTTTGAGCAATCAGCCCCAGCATTTT; CDR3aa: CASSPSGQGALSNQPQHF
abundance: -; len: 12; v_gene: TRBV2; j_gene: TRBJ1-4; d_gene: -; CDR3nt: TGTGCCAGCAGCCGCGCTAATGAAAAACTGTTTTTT; CDR3aa: CASSRANEKLFF
abundance: -; len: 15; v_gene: TRBV19; j_gene: TRBJ2-1; d_gene: -; CDR3nt: TGTGCCAGTAGTATAGGCAGGAAGACCTACAATGAGCAGTTCTTC; CDR3aa: CASSIGRKTYNEQFF
abundance: -; len: 16; v_gene: TRBV18; j_gene: TRBJ1-1; d_gene: TRBD1; CDR3nt: TGTGCCAGCTCACGTGACAGGGGGGGATGGTTGACTGAAGCTTTCTTT; CDR3aa: CASSRDRGGWLTEAFF
abundance: -; len: 16; v_gene: TRBV6-6; j_gene: TRBJ2-2; d_gene: -; CDR3nt: TGTGCCAGCAGGTCTCTCCTTGGAGGGATGCCCGGGGAGCTGTTTTTT; CDR3aa: CASRSLLGGMPGELFF
abundance: once; len: 15; v_gene: TRBV5-4; j_gene: TRBJ1-2; d_gene: -; CDR3nt: TGTGCCAGCAGCTTGGGTACAGGGACTAACTATGGCTACACCTTC; CDR3aa: CASSLGTGTNYGYTF
abundance: -; len: 15; v_gene: TRBV6-6; j_gene: TRBJ2-6; d_gene: -; CDR3nt: TGTGCCAGCTTTCACCAGGGGCCTGGGGCCAACGTCCTGACTTTC; CDR3aa: CASFHQGPGANVLTF
abundance: -; len: 11; v_gene: TRBV20-1; j_gene: TRBJ1-2; d_gene: -; CDR3nt: TGCAGTGCCAGGGATTCCTATGGCTACACCTTC; CDR3aa: CSARDSYGYTF
abundance: -; len: 14; v_gene: TRBV6-5; j_gene: TRBJ2-1; d_gene: -; CDR3nt: TGTGCCAGCAGTCGGGTTGGGGTCTACAATGAGCAGTTCTTC; CDR3aa: CASSRVGVYNEQFF
abundance: -; len: 16; v_gene: TRBV5-6; j_gene: TRBJ2-5; d_gene: TRBD2; CDR3nt: TGTGCCAGCAGCAGGACTAGCAGACATCTCCAAGAGACCCAGTACTTC; CDR3aa: CASSRTSRHLQETQYF
abundance: -; len: 15; v_gene: TRBV2; j_gene: TRBJ2-1; d_gene: -; CDR3nt: TGTGCCAGCAGTGTGGAGGGAGTCTCCTACAATGAGCAGTTCTTC; CDR3aa: CASSVEGVSYNEQFF
abundance: -; len: 14; v_gene: TRBV6-5; j_gene: TRBJ2-1; d_gene: -; CDR3nt: TGTGCCAGCAGTTACACCAGGGAGAGCGATGAGCAGTTCTTC; CDR3aa: CASSYTRESDEQFF
abundance: -; len: 14; v_gene: TRBV5-6; j_gene: TRBJ2-7; d_gene: -; CDR3nt: TGTGCCAGCAGCCCGCGCTGGGGGATGGACGAGCAGTACTTC; CDR3aa: CASSPRWGMDEQYF
abundance: -; len: 13; v_gene: TRBV3-1/TRBV3-2; j_gene: TRBJ1-2; d_gene: -; CDR3nt: TGTGCCAGCAGCCCCCAGGGGTTCTATGGCTACACCTTC; CDR3aa: CASSPQGFYGYTF
abundance: -; len: 14; v_gene: TRBV6-6; j_gene: TRBJ2-1; d_gene: TRBD1; CDR3nt: TGTGCCAGCAGTTATGGGACAGCTGACAATGAGCAGTTCTTC; CDR3aa: CASSYGTADNEQFF
abundance: -; len: 16; v_gene: TRBV4-3; j_gene: TRBJ2-6; d_gene: -; CDR3nt: TGCGCCAGCAGCCAGGGGGAGTTCTCTGGGGCCAACGTCCTGACTTTC; CDR3aa: CASSQGEFSGANVLTF
abundance: once; len: 12; v_gene: TRBV28; j_gene: TRBJ2-7; d_gene: -; CDR3nt: TGTGCCAGCAGTTCCCCGGACACAAAGCAGTACTTC; CDR3aa: CASSSPDTKQYF
abundance: -; len: 14; v_gene: TRBV30; j_gene: TRBJ1-2; d_gene: TRBD1; CDR3nt: TGTGCCTGGAGGAGGACAGGGGGCAGGTATGGCTACACCTTC; CDR3aa: CAWRRTGGRYGYTF
abundance: -; len: 16; v_gene: TRBV5-1; j_gene: TRBJ1-2; d_gene: TRBD1; CDR3nt: TGCGCCAGCAGCTCCGAATACGGGACAGTTGACTATGGCTACACCTTC; CDR3aa: CASSSEYGTVDYGYTF